These T cell receptor beta chains were read from a single sample in a study of shared clonotypes between healthy human individuals. Some clones are missing from TCRdb's copy, which holds only in-frame ones; the method was immunoSEQ multiplex PCR. Of some 630,000 clones in the sample, 95% to 97% are singletons; the top ten hold more than 0.085%. What was sequenced was naive CD8+ T cells sorted from blood. Receptors originate from a woman under 40 in good health. CDR3s include the opening cysteine and the closing phenylalanine or tryptophan. D genes are given only for firm matches. Size tells how often a clone was seen (once, few, many) or the class of an expanded clone, and some rows leave it out.

cdr3_length,v_call,clone_size,j_call,d_call,cdr3_aa,cdr3_nt
16,TRBV5-1,NA,TRBJ2-1,TRBD2,CASSLVLAGVYNEQFF,TGCGCCAGCAGCTTGGTCTTAGCGGGGGTTTACAATGAGCAGTTCTTC
15,TRBV2,NA,TRBJ2-7,NA,CASSESGQGSYEQYF,TGTGCCAGCAGCGAATCAGGCCAGGGGTCCTACGAGCAGTACTTC
15,TRBV6-5,NA,TRBJ2-7,TRBD2,CASRERLAGTMKQYF,TGTGCCAGCAGAGAGCGACTAGCGGGGACTATGAAGCAGTACTTC
14,TRBV15,NA,TRBJ1-5,NA,CATSRGSFNQPQHF,TGTGCCACCAGCAGAGGCAGCTTCAATCAGCCCCAGCATTTT
13,TRBV13,NA,TRBJ1-1,NA,CASSLGALGEAFF,TGTGCCAGCAGCTTAGGGGCTTTAGGTGAAGCTTTCTTT
14,TRBV13,NA,TRBJ1-2,NA,CASSFEPQNYGYTF,TGTGCCAGCAGCTTTGAACCGCAAAACTATGGCTACACCTTC
13,TRBV5-5,NA,TRBJ1-5,TRBD1,CASSSDRAQPQHF,TGTGCCAGCAGCTCCGACAGGGCTCAGCCCCAGCATTTT
11,TRBV6-5,NA,TRBJ2-1,NA,CATRVGNEQFF,TGTGCCACTCGGGTTGGCAATGAGCAGTTCTTC
13,TRBV5-4,NA,TRBJ2-7,NA,CASSLGGFNEQYF,TGTGCCAGCAGCTTGGGGGGGTTCAACGAGCAGTACTTC
12,TRBV25-1,NA,TRBJ2-7,NA,CASSEVGYEQYF,TGTGCCAGCAGTGAAGTCGGCTACGAGCAGTACTTC
11,TRBV11-2,NA,TRBJ2-1,NA,CASSAINEQFF,TGTGCCAGCAGCGCCATTAATGAGCAGTTCTTC
14,TRBV5-4,NA,TRBJ2-4,NA,CASSLTLRGNIQYF,TGTGCCAGCAGCTTGACACTCCGTGGAAACATTCAGTACTTC
13,TRBV6-5,NA,TRBJ1-2,TRBD1,CASSPGTGYGYTF,TGTGCCAGCAGTCCCGGGACAGGGTATGGCTACACCTTC
15,TRBV27,once,TRBJ2-7,NA,CASSLSVVSSYEQYF,TGTGCCAGCAGTTTATCGGTCGTCAGCTCCTACGAGCAGTACTTC
15,TRBV13,NA,TRBJ2-7,TRBD1,CASSSPTGGNYEQYF,TGTGCCAGCAGCTCGCCGACAGGGGGTAACTACGAGCAGTACTTC
16,TRBV19,NA,TRBJ2-2,NA,CASSIPTSGRTGELFF,TGTGCCAGTAGTATACCAACCTCGGGCCGCACCGGGGAGCTGTTTTTT
15,TRBV28,NA,TRBJ2-1,TRBD2,CASSLITSGKSEQFF,TGTGCCAGCAGTTTAATCACTAGCGGGAAGTCGGAGCAGTTCTTC
13,TRBV5-4,NA,TRBJ1-4,NA,CASSFGGAGKLFF,TGTGCCAGCAGCTTCGGGGGGGCTGGCAAACTGTTTTTT
14,TRBV7-9,NA,TRBJ1-1,TRBD1,CANEDRGLNTEAFF,TGTGCCAACGAGGACAGGGGGCTGAACACTGAAGCTTTCTTT
14,TRBV28,NA,TRBJ2-7,NA,CASSFTTSSHEQYF,TGTGCCAGCAGTTTCACGACTAGTTCCCACGAGCAGTACTTC
21,TRBV28,NA,TRBJ2-7,TRBD2,CASSLPGSSGKTPIPSYEQYF,TGTGCCAGCAGTTTACCGGGATCTAGCGGGAAGACCCCGATCCCATCCTACGAGCAGTACTTC
16,TRBV13,NA,TRBJ1-5,NA,CASSLGVGFGYQPQHF,TGTGCCAGCAGCTTAGGTGTCGGATTCGGCTATCAGCCCCAGCATTTT
18,TRBV28,NA,TRBJ2-3,NA,CASSLVWSADASTDTQYF,TGTGCCAGCAGTTTAGTATGGAGTGCGGATGCTAGCACAGATACGCAGTATTTT
15,TRBV13,NA,TRBJ2-7,TRBD2,CASSLGLAESYEQYF,TGTGCCAGCAGCTTAGGGCTAGCGGAGTCCTACGAGCAGTACTTC
14,TRBV27,NA,TRBJ2-7,NA,CASSLLGQSYEQYF,TGTGCCAGCAGTTTACTGGGGCAGAGCTACGAGCAGTACTTC
14,TRBV7-9,NA,TRBJ1-3,NA,CASSWEGVGNTIYF,TGTGCCAGCAGCTGGGAGGGGGTAGGAAACACCATATATTTT
16,TRBV5-4,NA,TRBJ2-1,TRBD1,CASSWDRGRGDNEQFF,TGTGCCAGCAGCTGGGACAGGGGGCGCGGGGACAATGAGCAGTTCTTC
15,TRBV19,NA,TRBJ1-5,NA,CASSPSPYSNQPQHF,TGTGCCAGTAGTCCGTCACCCTATAGCAATCAGCCCCAGCATTTT
16,TRBV15,NA,TRBJ2-2,TRBD2,CATSRHSGRNGGELFF,TGTGCCACCAGCAGGCATAGCGGGAGGAACGGGGGGGAGCTGTTTTTT
12,TRBV19,NA,TRBJ2-2,NA,CASTGNTGELFF,TGTGCCAGTACGGGGAACACCGGGGAGCTGTTTTTT
12,TRBV4-1,NA,TRBJ2-1,NA,CASSQDPHEQFF,TGCGCCAGCAGCCAAGATCCGCATGAGCAGTTCTTC
19,TRBV6-4,NA,TRBJ2-1,TRBD2,CASSELGAASGSSYNEQFF,TGTGCCAGCAGTGAATTGGGGGCGGCTAGCGGGAGTTCCTACAATGAGCAGTTCTTC
17,TRBV11-2,NA,TRBJ2-2,TRBD2,CASSLALAGLDTGELFF,TGTGCCAGCAGCTTAGCCCTAGCGGGACTAGACACCGGGGAGCTGTTTTTT
18,TRBV11-3,NA,TRBJ2-7,NA,CASSSRTGRGGSSDEQYF,TGTGCCAGCAGCTCCCGGACAGGTCGGGGCGGGAGTTCGGACGAGCAGTACTTC
15,TRBV7-9,NA,TRBJ2-2,NA,CASSLGMDSTGELFF,TGTGCCAGCAGCTTAGGGATGGACAGCACCGGGGAGCTGTTTTTT
15,TRBV27,NA,TRBJ2-7,TRBD2,CASSLDGRGPYEQYF,TGTGCCAGCAGTTTAGATGGGAGGGGCCCCTACGAGCAGTACTTC
13,TRBV7-9,NA,TRBJ1-1,NA,CASSPLDRLEAFF,TGTGCCAGCAGCCCGCTAGACAGGCTTGAAGCTTTCTTT
15,TRBV7-9,NA,TRBJ2-1,TRBD2,CASSFLERGEDEQFF,TGTGCCAGCAGCTTTTTGGAGCGGGGTGAGGATGAGCAGTTCTTC
15,TRBV5-4,NA,TRBJ2-1,NA,CASSLPPTSYNEQFF,TGTGCCAGCAGCTTGCCTCCCACCTCCTACAATGAGCAGTTCTTC